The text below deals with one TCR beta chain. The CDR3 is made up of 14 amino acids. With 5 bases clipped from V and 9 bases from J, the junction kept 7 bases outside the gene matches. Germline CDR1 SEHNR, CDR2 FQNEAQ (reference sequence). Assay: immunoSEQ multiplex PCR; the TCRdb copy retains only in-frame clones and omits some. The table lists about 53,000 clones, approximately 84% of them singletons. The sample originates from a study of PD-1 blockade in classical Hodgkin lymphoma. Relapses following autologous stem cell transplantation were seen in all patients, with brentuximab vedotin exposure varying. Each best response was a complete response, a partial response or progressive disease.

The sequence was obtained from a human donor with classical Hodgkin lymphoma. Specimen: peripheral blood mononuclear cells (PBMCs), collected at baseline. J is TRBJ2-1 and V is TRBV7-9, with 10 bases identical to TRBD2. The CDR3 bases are TGTGCCAGCAGCCCGGAACCTAGCGGGGGTGAGCAGTTCTTC. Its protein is CASSPEPSGGEQFF.